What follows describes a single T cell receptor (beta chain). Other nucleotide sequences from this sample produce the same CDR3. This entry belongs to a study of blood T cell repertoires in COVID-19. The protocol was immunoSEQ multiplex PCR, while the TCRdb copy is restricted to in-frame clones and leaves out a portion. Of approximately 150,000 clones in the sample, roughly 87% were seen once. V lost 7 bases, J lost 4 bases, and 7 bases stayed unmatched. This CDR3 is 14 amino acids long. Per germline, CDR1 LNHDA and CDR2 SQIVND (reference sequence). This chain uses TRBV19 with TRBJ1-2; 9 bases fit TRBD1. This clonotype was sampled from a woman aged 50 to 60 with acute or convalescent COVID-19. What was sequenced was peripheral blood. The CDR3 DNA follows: TGTGCCAGTACCCCGACAGGGGGAGGCTATGGCTACACCTTC. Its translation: CASTPTGGGYGYTF.